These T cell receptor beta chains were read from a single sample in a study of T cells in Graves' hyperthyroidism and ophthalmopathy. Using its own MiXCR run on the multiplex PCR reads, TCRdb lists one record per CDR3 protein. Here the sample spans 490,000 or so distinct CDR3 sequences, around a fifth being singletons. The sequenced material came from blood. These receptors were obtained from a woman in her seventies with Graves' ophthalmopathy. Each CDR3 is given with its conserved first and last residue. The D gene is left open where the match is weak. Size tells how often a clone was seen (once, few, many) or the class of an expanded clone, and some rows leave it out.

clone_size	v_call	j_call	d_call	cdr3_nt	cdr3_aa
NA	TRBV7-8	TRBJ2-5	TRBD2	TGTGCCAGCACCTTACGGCCCCGGGGACCGCGAACTAGCGGGGTGTACTTC	CASTLRPRGPRTSGVYF
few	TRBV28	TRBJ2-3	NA	TGTGCCAGCAGGGGGGCGACGACAGATACGCAGTATTTT	CASRGATTDTQYF
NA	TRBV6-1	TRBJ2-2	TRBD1	TGTGCCAGTTCGTGGGGACAGGGTAACACCGGGGAGCTGTTTTTT	CASSWGQGNTGELFF
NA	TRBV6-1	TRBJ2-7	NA	TGTGCCAGCAATCTTATGGGTTCCTACGAGCAGTACTTC	CASNLMGSYEQYF
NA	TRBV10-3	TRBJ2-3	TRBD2	TGTGCCATCAGTGAATCACTAGCGGGAGTTGAAGATACGCAGTATTTT	CAISESLAGVEDTQYF
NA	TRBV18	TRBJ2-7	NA	TGTGCCAGCTCACCGGTTAGGACGGATCCCTACGAGCAGTACTTC	CASSPVRTDPYEQYF
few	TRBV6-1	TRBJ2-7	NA	TGTGCCAGTTCCCAGTGGAACGACGAGCAGTACTTC	CASSQWNDEQYF
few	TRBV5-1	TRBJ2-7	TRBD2	TGCGCCAGCAGCTTGGACGGGAGGGTTGACGAGCAGTACTTC	CASSLDGRVDEQYF
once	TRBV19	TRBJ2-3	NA	TGTGCCAGTCCCCACCCTAGCACAGATACGCAGTATTTT	CASPHPSTDTQYF
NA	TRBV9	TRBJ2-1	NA	TGTGCCAGCAGCGTCGGAGGTCACGAGCAGTTCTTC	CASSVGGHEQFF
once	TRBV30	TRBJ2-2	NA	TGTGCCTGGAATAGGGCCGGGGAGCTGTTTTTT	CAWNRAGELFF
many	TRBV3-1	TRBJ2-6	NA	TGTGCCAGCAGCCAAGAGGGGCGGTCCGGGGCCAACGTCCTGACTTTC	CASSQEGRSGANVLTF
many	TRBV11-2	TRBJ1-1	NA	TGTGCCAGCAGCTTGGACGTTGAAGCTTTCTTT	CASSLDVEAFF
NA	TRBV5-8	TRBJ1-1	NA	TGTGCCAGCAGCTTGGAGCAGGGATGGGAAAGCACTGAAGCTTTCTTT	CASSLEQGWESTEAFF
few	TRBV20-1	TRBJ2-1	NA	TGCAGTGCTATAGGGGTCCATGAGCAGTTCTTC	CSAIGVHEQFF
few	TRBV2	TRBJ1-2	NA	TGTGCCAGCAGTCGACAGGAAGGCTATGGCTACACCTTC	CASSRQEGYGYTF
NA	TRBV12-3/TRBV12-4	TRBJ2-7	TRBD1	TGTGCCAGCAGTTTTGCCGGGCAGGGGGTCTACGAGCAGTACTTC	CASSFAGQGVYEQYF
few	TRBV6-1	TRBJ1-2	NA	TGTGCCAGCAGGGAGGGGCCACCTCCCTACACCTTC	CASREGPPPYTF
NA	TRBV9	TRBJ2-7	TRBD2	TGTGCCAGCAGCCCTGGGACTAGCGGGGGCTACGAGCAGTACTTC	CASSPGTSGGYEQYF
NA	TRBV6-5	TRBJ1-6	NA	TGTGCCAGCAGTTACCCCACCAGAACACCCCTCCACTTT	CASSYPTRTPLHF
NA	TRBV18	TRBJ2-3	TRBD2	TGTGCCAGCCTCCTGACTAGCGGGAGCGCAGATACGCAGTATTTT	CASLLTSGSADTQYF
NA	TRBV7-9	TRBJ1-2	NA	TGTGCCAGCAGCTTAGTAAGTGAAGGGAACTATGGCTACACCTTC	CASSLVSEGNYGYTF
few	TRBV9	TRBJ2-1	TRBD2	TGTGCCAGCAGCCCCCCCGGGACTAGCGGGAGTGTTGAGCAGTTCTTC	CASSPPGTSGSVEQFF
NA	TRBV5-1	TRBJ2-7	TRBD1	TGCGCCAGCAGCTTGCCTCAGGGGGTAGGCGAGCAGTACTTC	CASSLPQGVGEQYF
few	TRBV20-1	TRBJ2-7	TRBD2	TGCAGTGCTATTGGGGCGGGAGGTACATACGAGCAGTACTTC	CSAIGAGGTYEQYF
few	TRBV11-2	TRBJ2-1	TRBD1	TGTGCCAGCAGCTTAGTCAGGGGGTACAATGAGCAGTTCTTC	CASSLVRGYNEQFF
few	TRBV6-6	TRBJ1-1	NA	TGTGCCAGCAGTTACTCTGGGACCTGGACCACTGAAGCTTTCTTT	CASSYSGTWTTEAFF
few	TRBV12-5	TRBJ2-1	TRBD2	TGTGCTAGTGGATCCGGGACTAGCGGGACTGAGCAGTTCTTC	CASGSGTSGTEQFF
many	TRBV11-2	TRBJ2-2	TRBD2	TGTGCCAGCAGCTTAGGAGTACCGGGACTAGTCTCCGGGGAGCTGTTTTTT	CASSLGVPGLVSGELFF
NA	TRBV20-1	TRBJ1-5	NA	TGCAGTGCTAGTATCAATAGCAATCAGCCCCAGCATTTT	CSASINSNQPQHF
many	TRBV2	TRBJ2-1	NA	TGTGCCAGCAAATTGGGGGAGCTGAATGAGCAGTTCTTC	CASKLGELNEQFF
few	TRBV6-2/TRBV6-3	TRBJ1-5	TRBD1	TGTGCCAGCAGTTACCAGAGACAGGGGACGAGCAATCGGCCCCAGCATTTT	CASSYQRQGTSNRPQHF
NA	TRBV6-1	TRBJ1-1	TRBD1	TGTGCCAGCAGCACAGGGGGCGCTTACACTGAAGCTTTCTTT	CASSTGGAYTEAFF
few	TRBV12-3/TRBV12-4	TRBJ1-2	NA	TGTGCCAGCAGTTTACGGGACAATGGGGCCTATGGCTACACCTTC	CASSLRDNGAYGYTF
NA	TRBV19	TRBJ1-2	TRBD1	TGTGCCAGTAAACATACCGGGACAGGTCATGGCTACACCTTC	CASKHTGTGHGYTF
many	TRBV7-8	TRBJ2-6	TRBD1	TGTGCCAGCAGCCGGACAGGGGCCATCTCTGGGGCCAACGTCCTGACTTTC	CASSRTGAISGANVLTF
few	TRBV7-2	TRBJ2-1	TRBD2	TGTGCCAGCAGCTTAGCTGTTAGCGGGAGTCGCCATGAGCAGTTCTTC	CASSLAVSGSRHEQFF
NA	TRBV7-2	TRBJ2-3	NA	TGTGCCAGCAGCTTAGCGCCTCTAACAGATACGCAGTATTTT	CASSLAPLTDTQYF
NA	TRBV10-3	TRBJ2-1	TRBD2	TGTGCCTTCAGCGGTTGGACTAGCGGGAACGGTCCCAATGAGCAGTTCTTC	CAFSGWTSGNGPNEQFF
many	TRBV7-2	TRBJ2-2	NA	TGTGCCAGCAGCATTCAAGCGGTAGCCACCGGGGAGCTGTTTTTT	CASSIQAVATGELFF
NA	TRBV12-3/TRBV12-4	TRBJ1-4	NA	TGTGCCAGCTCCATGTGGGGTGAAAAACTGTTTTTT	CASSMWGEKLFF
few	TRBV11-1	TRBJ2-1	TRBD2	TGTGCCAGCAGCTTCCCCGGGGGCGGGAGGCCGAGCAATGAGCAGTTCTTC	CASSFPGGGRPSNEQFF
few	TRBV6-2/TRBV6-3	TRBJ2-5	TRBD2	TGTGCCAGCAGTTCCCGACTAGCGGGGGATCAAGAGACCCAGTACTTC	CASSSRLAGDQETQYF
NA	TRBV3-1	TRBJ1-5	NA	TGTGCCAGCAGCCAAGACGAGCTTCAGCCCCAGCATTTT	CASSQDELQPQHF
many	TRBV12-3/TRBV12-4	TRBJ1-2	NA	TGTGCCAGCAGTTTACAGGGGTACTATGGCTACACCTTC	CASSLQGYYGYTF
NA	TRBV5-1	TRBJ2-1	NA	TGCGCCAGCAGCTCTCCACACTACAATGAGCAGTTCTTC	CASSSPHYNEQFF
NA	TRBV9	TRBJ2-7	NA	TGTGCCAGCAGCGTAGACTCTTGGGGCGGAGAAGGCGAGCAGTACTTC	CASSVDSWGGEGEQYF
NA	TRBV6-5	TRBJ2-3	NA	TGTGCCAGCAGTTACGCCCCTCGCCGGGGTGATACGCAGTATTTT	CASSYAPRRGDTQYF